This is a list of T cell receptor beta chains from one sample in a study of blood T cell repertoires in COVID-19. Data came from immunoSEQ multiplex PCR; TCRdb stores just in-frame clones and leaves some out. The repertoire consists of tens of thousands of clones, with more than 70% occurring once and the leading ten covering 5.2%. What was sequenced was peripheral blood. The receptors shown here come from a human donor in a cohort sampled during active COVID-19. Both conserved end residues are part of each CDR3. Each record gives: clone size, J gene, D gene, V gene, CDR3 protein, CDR3 DNA. D genes are given only for firm matches. Size values are once, few and many counts, or a class for expanded clones, and some rows have none.

clone size: .
J gene: TRBJ1-1
D gene: TRBD1
V gene: TRBV5-5
CDR3 protein: CASSPGQANTEAFF
CDR3 DNA: TGTGCCAGCAGCCCGGGACAGGCGAACACTGAAGCTTTCTTT

clone size: few
J gene: TRBJ1-5
D gene: .
V gene: TRBV19
CDR3 protein: CASPYTISLPINQPQHF
CDR3 DNA: TGTGCCAGTCCGTACACTATCTCCCTTCCTATTAATCAGCCCCAGCATTTT

clone size: .
J gene: TRBJ1-1
D gene: TRBD1
V gene: TRBV19
CDR3 protein: CASNLGQGATAFF
CDR3 DNA: TGTGCCAGTAACCTAGGACAGGGGGCCACAGCTTTCTTT

clone size: .
J gene: TRBJ1-5
D gene: .
V gene: TRBV28
CDR3 protein: CASSLSGSNQPQHF
CDR3 DNA: TGTGCCAGCAGTTTATCGGGGAGCAATCAGCCCCAGCATTTT

clone size: .
J gene: TRBJ2-1
D gene: TRBD2
V gene: TRBV4-1
CDR3 protein: CASSRGTSGSNNEQFF
CDR3 DNA: TGCGCCAGCAGCCGCGGGACTAGCGGGTCGAACAATGAGCAGTTCTTC

clone size: .
J gene: TRBJ1-2
D gene: TRBD1
V gene: TRBV5-4
CDR3 protein: CASSSSVGQGAWGYTF
CDR3 DNA: TGTGCCAGCAGCTCTAGCGTGGGACAGGGGGCGTGGGGCTACACCTTC

clone size: .
J gene: TRBJ1-2
D gene: TRBD1
V gene: TRBV3-1/TRBV3-2
CDR3 protein: CASSQSRGSFGYTF
CDR3 DNA: TGTGCCAGCAGCCAAAGCAGGGGGTCCTTTGGCTACACCTTC

clone size: .
J gene: TRBJ2-1
D gene: TRBD2
V gene: TRBV7-6
CDR3 protein: CASSPSGGAGNEQFF
CDR3 DNA: TGTGCCAGCAGCCCCAGCGGGGGGGCGGGCAATGAGCAGTTCTTC

clone size: .
J gene: TRBJ2-1
D gene: .
V gene: TRBV11-2
CDR3 protein: CASSFSGNEQFF
CDR3 DNA: TGTGCCAGCAGCTTTTCCGGGAATGAGCAGTTCTTC

clone size: once
J gene: TRBJ1-3
D gene: .
V gene: TRBV5-6
CDR3 protein: CASSLGAGSGNTIYF
CDR3 DNA: TGTGCCAGCAGCTTGGGAGCCGGGTCTGGAAACACCATATATTTT

clone size: .
J gene: TRBJ2-7
D gene: .
V gene: TRBV3-1/TRBV3-2
CDR3 protein: CASSQFHPLSGNIVGQYF
CDR3 DNA: TGTGCCAGCAGCCAATTTCACCCCCTTTCCGGGAACATAGTTGGGCAGTACTTC

clone size: .
J gene: TRBJ2-3
D gene: .
V gene: TRBV6-5
CDR3 protein: CASSRGADTQYF
CDR3 DNA: TGTGCCAGCAGTCGGGGGGCGGATACGCAGTATTTT

clone size: .
J gene: TRBJ2-3
D gene: TRBD2
V gene: TRBV5-1
CDR3 protein: CASSLSTSGGVTDTQYF
CDR3 DNA: TGCGCCAGCAGCTTATCGACTAGCGGGGGGGTAACAGATACGCAGTATTTT

clone size: .
J gene: TRBJ2-1
D gene: .
V gene: TRBV7-9
CDR3 protein: CASSFMGRQFF
CDR3 DNA: TGTGCCAGCAGCTTTATGGGGCGGCAGTTCTTC

clone size: .
J gene: TRBJ2-2
D gene: TRBD2
V gene: TRBV6-6
CDR3 protein: CASRSGGTGELFF
CDR3 DNA: TGTGCCTCCCGATCGGGGGGCACCGGGGAGCTGTTTTTT

clone size: once
J gene: TRBJ2-5
D gene: TRBD2
V gene: TRBV28
CDR3 protein: CASGLAAQETQYF
CDR3 DNA: TGTGCCAGTGGACTAGCGGCACAAGAGACCCAGTACTTC

clone size: .
J gene: TRBJ2-2
D gene: TRBD1
V gene: TRBV6-5
CDR3 protein: CASRTGITGELFF
CDR3 DNA: TGTGCCAGCAGGACAGGGATCACCGGGGAGCTGTTTTTT

clone size: once
J gene: TRBJ2-5
D gene: .
V gene: TRBV3-1/TRBV3-2
CDR3 protein: CASSQVRGSSETQYF
CDR3 DNA: TGTGCCAGCAGCCAAGTTAGGGGGAGTTCAGAGACCCAGTACTTC

clone size: .
J gene: TRBJ1-3
D gene: .
V gene: TRBV9
CDR3 protein: CASSRGSGNTIYF
CDR3 DNA: TGTGCCAGCTCCAGGGGCTCTGGAAACACCATATATTTT

clone size: .
J gene: TRBJ2-7
D gene: TRBD1
V gene: TRBV5-1
CDR3 protein: CASSRSGTGLGEQYF
CDR3 DNA: TGCGCCAGCAGCCGATCGGGGACAGGGTTGGGGGAGCAGTACTTC

clone size: .
J gene: TRBJ1-2
D gene: .
V gene: TRBV6-5
CDR3 protein: CASTQAGGHYGYTF
CDR3 DNA: TGTGCCAGCACCCAAGCGGGGGGTCACTATGGCTACACCTTC

clone size: .
J gene: TRBJ2-3
D gene: .
V gene: TRBV7-9
CDR3 protein: CASSPGQRAHTDTQYF
CDR3 DNA: TGTGCCAGCAGCCCAGGTCAGCGGGCGCACACAGATACGCAGTATTTT

clone size: once
J gene: TRBJ2-1
D gene: .
V gene: TRBV24-1
CDR3 protein: CATSDFRQGINEQFF
CDR3 DNA: TGTGCCACCAGTGATTTTAGGCAGGGTATAAATGAGCAGTTCTTC

clone size: .
J gene: TRBJ2-3
D gene: .
V gene: TRBV19
CDR3 protein: CASSRTVTDTQYF
CDR3 DNA: TGTGCCAGTAGCCGGACAGTCACAGATACGCAGTATTTT

clone size: .
J gene: TRBJ1-1
D gene: TRBD1
V gene: TRBV30
CDR3 protein: CAWSTKTGAPEAFF
CDR3 DNA: TGTGCCTGGAGTACGAAGACAGGGGCTCCTGAAGCTTTCTTT

clone size: .
J gene: TRBJ2-3
D gene: .
V gene: TRBV19
CDR3 protein: CASRNSDTQYF
CDR3 DNA: TGTGCCAGTAGAAACTCGGATACGCAGTATTTT